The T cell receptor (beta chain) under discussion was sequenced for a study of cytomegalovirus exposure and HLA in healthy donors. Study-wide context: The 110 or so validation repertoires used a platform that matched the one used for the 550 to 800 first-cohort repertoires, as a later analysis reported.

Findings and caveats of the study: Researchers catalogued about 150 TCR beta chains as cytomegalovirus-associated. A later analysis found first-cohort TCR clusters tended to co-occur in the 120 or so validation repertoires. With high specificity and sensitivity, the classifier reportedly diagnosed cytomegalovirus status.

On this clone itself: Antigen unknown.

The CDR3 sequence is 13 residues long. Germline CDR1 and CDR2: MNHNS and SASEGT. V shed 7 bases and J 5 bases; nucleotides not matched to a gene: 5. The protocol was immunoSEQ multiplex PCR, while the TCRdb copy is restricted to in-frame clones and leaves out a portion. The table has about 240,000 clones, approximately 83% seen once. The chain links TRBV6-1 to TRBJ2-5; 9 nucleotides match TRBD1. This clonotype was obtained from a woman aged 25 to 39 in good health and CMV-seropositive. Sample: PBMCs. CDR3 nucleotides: TGTGCCAGCAAATCCGGGACAGGGGAGACCCAGTACTTC. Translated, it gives CASKSGTGETQYF.